The TCR beta chain described here comes from a study of blood T cells in healthy people across ages. This CDR3 contains 15 residues. Comments on this clonotype: A junction end diverges from the germline sequence, so it may reflect a read error.

Primed by a sample-barcoded 5' primer and a J-beta primer mix, a second PCR proceeded for about 6 to 12 cycles. TCRdb re-analysed the 5' RACE reads in MiXCR, keeping a single row per CDR3 protein. The sample yields around 990,000 distinct CDR3 sequences, around two fifths seen once. The sample taken for sequencing was blood. This TCR was sampled from a man aged 18 to 35 in good health. The chain carries TRBV12-3 or TRBV12-4 and TRBJ2-5; 9 nucleotides line up with TRBD1. The chain's CDR3 is CASSLGDRAQETRYF. CDR3 coding DNA: TGTGCCAGCAGTTTAGGGGACAGGGCCCAAGAGACCCGGTACTTC.